The T cell receptor (beta chain) described here comes from a study of Graves' ophthalmopathy and Graves' hyperthyroidism. Certain patients were not enrolled. These were patients with other autoimmune diseases, uncontrolled infections, pregnancy or lactation. As diagnostic evidence, clinical symptoms, serum thyroxine, TRAb, thyroid ultrasound and orbital computed tomography were relied upon. PBMCs came from roughly 10 ml of fresh peripheral blood. As the template, RNA transcripts were used to amplify TCR beta CDR3 regions. An initial RT-PCR round employing HTBI primers preceded a second-round multiplex PCR. TCRdb ran MiXCR on the multiplex PCR reads and lists one entry per CDR3 protein. The data contain almost 750,000 distinct CDR3 sequences, roughly two fifths of them singletons. The CDR3 runs 15 residues. The V end was cut by 1 base, the J end by 2 bases, with 10 bases between. Germline CDR1 reads SNHLY; CDR2 reads FYNNEI.

The sample comprised peripheral blood. The receptor was isolated from an adult man with Graves' ophthalmopathy. V and J are TRBV2 and TRBJ2-3, with D unclear. CDR3 sequence (DNA): TGTGCCAGCAGTGAAGTGGGGTTAGACACAGATACGCAGTATTTT. The encoded protein is CASSEVGLDTDTQYF.